Below are 27 T cell receptor beta chains sequenced from a single sample in a study of blood T cell repertoires in COVID-19 (TCRdb year 2020). The method behind the library was the immunoSEQ multiplex PCR assay. In TCRdb, the immuneACCESS table is reduced to in-frame sequences with V and J assigned. These tables do not hold every clone; where another copy was compared, an unresolved V gene accounts for under half, and the others remain unexplained. The sample data list 200,000 or so clones, and 89% of these were observed just once. The ten biggest clones cover approximately 2.3% of the sample. Source material: PBMCs or T cells enriched from blood (not recorded which). These receptors were collected from a woman between 40 and 55 years old with acute COVID-19.

The chain carries TRBV11-2 and TRBJ1-1, with D possibly being TRBD1 (5 bases). The V gene's germline CDR1 is SGHAT and CDR2 FQNNGV. V was pared by 0 bases and J by 5 bases, with 7 bases between. This CDR3 comprises 13 residues. CDR3 amino acids: CASSLEQATEAFF. CDR3 sequence (DNA): TGTGCCAGCAGCTTAGAACAGGCTACTGAAGCTTTCTTT.

The V and J genes are TRBV7-8 and TRBJ2-7; 11 bases are a match to TRBD2. V lost 1 base, J lost 3 bases, and 11 bases stayed unmatched. This CDR3 contains 18 residues. Germline CDR1 SGHVS, CDR2 FQNEAQ. The CDR3 nucleotides read TGTGCCAGCAGCTTAGAGGGTCGACGACTAGCGGGACTCTACGAGCAGTACTTC. Encoded protein: CASSLEGRRLAGLYEQYF. The variable domain in full, with the rest retrieved from reference TRBV7-8 and TRBJ2-7, is GAGVSQSPRYKVAKRGQDVALRCDPISGHVSLFWYQQALGQGPEFLTYFQNEAQLDKSGLPSDRFFAERPEGSVSTLKIQRTQQEDSAVYLCASSLEGRRLAGLYEQYFGPGTRLTVT.

This clone occurred a few times. The chain combines TRBV9 with TRBJ2-1; 8 bases fit TRBD2. J lost 8 bases, V lost 0 bases, and 7 bases had no gene match. The CDR3 is 15 amino acids. Germline CDR1 is SGDLS and CDR2 is YYNGEE. The CDR3 nucleotides read TGTGCCAGCAGCGTAGAAGCGGGGGCCGGGGATGAGCAGTTCTTC. Translating it yields CASSVEAGAGDEQFF. Variable domain in full (rest from reference TRBV9 and TRBJ2-1): DSGVTQTPKHLITATGQRVTLRCSPRSGDLSVYWYQQSLDQGLQFLIQYYNGEERAKGNILERFSAQQFPDLHSELNLSSLELGDSALYFCASSVEAGAGDEQFFGPGTRLTVL.

The V call is TRBV18, the J call TRBJ2-2; 14 nucleotides line up with TRBD2. The CDR3 is 17 amino acids. With 2 bases clipped from V and 6 bases from J, the junction kept 5 bases outside the gene matches. Germline CDR1 KGHSH, CDR2 LQKENI. CDR3 protein: CASSPRLAGGQPGELFF. DNA of the CDR3: TGTGCCAGCTCACCAAGACTAGCGGGAGGGCAGCCCGGGGAGCTGTTTTTT. The full variable domain, in which reference TRBV18 and TRBJ2-2 provide the parts outside the CDR3, is NAGVMQNPRHLVRRRGQEARLRCSPMKGHSHVYWYRQLPEEGLKFMVYLQKENIIDESGMPKERFSAEFPKEGPSILRIQQVVRGDSAAYFCASSPRLAGGQPGELFFGEGSRLTVL.

The CDR3 spells CASSYGTGVESDGYTF. CDR3 sequence (DNA): TGTGCCAGCAGTTACGGGACAGGAGTGGAGTCGGATGGCTACACCTTC. V usage is TRBV6-5 and J usage is TRBJ1-2, with 8 bases identical to TRBD1. Trimming removed 2 bases from V and 6 bases from J; junction bases left unmatched: 11. Germline V gives CDR1 MNHEY, CDR2 SVGAGI. The CDR3 contains 16 residues.

The chain couples TRBV7-2 to TRBJ2-2; 10 bases are a match to TRBD2. This CDR3 has 16 residues. Trimming cost V 7 bases and J 5 bases; bases outside gene matches: 10. Looked up from germline, CDR1 is SGHTA and CDR2 is FQGNSA. DNA for the CDR3: TGTGCCAGCAAACCAATAGCGGGAGGCTTTACCGGGGAGCTGTTTTTT. The encoded protein is CASKPIAGGFTGELFF.

The V and J genes are TRBV7-6 and TRBJ2-2; 8 nucleotides match TRBD1. The CDR3 has 15 residues. The germline V gene has CDR1 SGHVS and CDR2 FNYEAQ. Unmatched junction bases numbered 7, after V lost 5 bases and J lost 5 bases. CDR3 amino acids: CASSPRQGITGELFF. The CDR3 coding sequence is TGTGCCAGCAGCCCCAGACAGGGGATAACCGGGGAGCTGTTTTTT.

In DNA, the CDR3 is TGCGCCAGCAGCCAACTAGCGGGAGAGACCCAGTACTTC. Encoded protein: CASSQLAGETQYF. J is TRBJ2-5 and V is TRBV4-3, with 8 bases fitting TRBD2. Germline V gives CDR1 LGHNA, CDR2 YSLEER. Trimming took 2 bases from V and 4 from J; bases not matched to a gene: 0. This CDR3 region has 13 residues.

Only one count was recorded for this clone. The J gene is TRBJ2-7, the V gene TRBV11-1, with a possible D match to TRBD2 (5 bases). This CDR3 spans 14 amino acids. CDR1 and CDR2 from the germline V gene are SGHAT and FQDESV (reference sequence). The V gene lost 0 bases and the J gene lost 3 bases, with 9 bases spanning the gap. DNA of the CDR3: TGTGCCAGCAGCTTAGCGCTTGGGAGCTACGAGCAGTACTTC. Protein: CASSLALGSYEQYF.

This chain connects TRBV6-5 to TRBJ1-5; D is ambiguous. V was clipped by 5 bases and J by 0 bases, with 8 bases between them. The CDR3 sequence is 14 residues long. The germline gives CDR1 MNHEY, CDR2 SVGAGI. This CDR3 reads CASSPGFSNQPQHF. The CDR3 DNA follows: TGTGCCAGCAGTCCGGGATTTAGCAATCAGCCCCAGCATTTT.

The chain is built from TRBV20-1 and TRBJ1-5; 11 bases are a match to TRBD1. The CDR3 consists of 16 residues. The ends lost 3 bases at V and 3 bases at J; junction bases unmatched: 7. Germline-derived CDR1 and CDR2 are DFQATT and SNEGSKA (reference sequence). CDR3 amino acids: CSASRDRGSLNQPQHF. The CDR3 DNA reads as TGCAGTGCTAGTAGGGACAGGGGGAGCCTCAATCAGCCCCAGCATTTT.

The chain joins TRBV7-2 to TRBJ2-3; D is possibly TRBD2 (6 bases). Germline CDR1 reads SGHTA; CDR2 reads FQGNSA. The V end was cut by 1 base, the J end by 4 bases, with 9 bases between. The length of the CDR3 is 14 residues. CDR3: CASSLVGEADTQYF. The CDR3 coding sequence is TGTGCCAGCAGCTTAGTGGGGGAGGCAGATACGCAGTATTTT.

V gene TRBV19 combines with J gene TRBJ1-1; TRBD1 agrees at 7 bases. Germline V lookup: CDR1 LNHDA, CDR2 SQIVND (reference sequence). The CDR3 consists of 12 residues. V dropped 8 bases and J dropped 4; count of bases not matched to a gene: 4. CDR3 coding DNA: TGTGCCAGTTTACAGGGGAGCACTGAAGCTTTCTTT. It codes for CASLQGSTEAFF. The full variable domain, rest sourced from reference TRBV19 and TRBJ1-1, is DGGITQSPKYLFRKEGQNVTLSCEQNLNHDAMYWYRQDPGQGLRLIYYSQIVNDFQKGDIAEGYSVSREKKESFPLTVTSAQKNPTAFYLCASLQGSTEAFFGQGTRLTVV.

This clone was observed a few times. The chain carries TRBV12-5 and TRBJ2-2, with 9 bases that match TRBD2. The V segment lost 4 bases and the J segment 8 bases; nucleotides outside the gene matches: 14. This CDR3 region has 17 residues. Germline-derived CDR1 and CDR2 are LGHNT and FRNRAP. The CDR3 nucleotides read TGTGCTAGTGGTTCCACACTCGGTCTAGCGGGGTCTGGGGAGCTGTTTTTT. Translation: CASGSTLGLAGSGELFF.

The rearrangement joins TRBV19 to TRBJ1-6, with 8 bases identical to TRBD1. V shed 4 bases, J shed 0 bases, and the junction held 5 bases outside the gene matches. The CDR3 consists of 17 residues. Germline V gene sequence: CDR1 LNHDA, CDR2 SQIVND (reference sequence). This CDR3 is CASSRTGPSSYNSPLHF. CDR3 nucleotide sequence: TGTGCCAGTAGTAGGACAGGGCCGAGCTCCTATAATTCACCCCTCCACTTT.

Worth noting for this clone: Germline and junction disagree at one end, which may indicate a read error. The J gene is TRBJ2-3, the V gene TRBV24-1; tentative D call: TRBD2 (6 bases). Germline CDR1 is KGHDR and CDR2 is SFDVKD. The CDR3 runs to 16 residues. The CDR3 loop is CATGESAGRGADTQYF. The CDR3, as DNA: TGTGCCACCGGTGAGAGTGCCGGGAGAGGTGCAGATACGCAGTATTTT.

V is TRBV6-5 and J is TRBJ2-2, with a tentative D call TRBD2 (6 bases). The V gene's germline CDR1 is MNHEY and CDR2 SVGAGI. The CDR3 has 14 residues. Trimming took off 8 bases at V and 0 bases at J, with 10 bases between the two ends. CDR3 amino acids: CASFPGANTGELFF. As DNA, the CDR3 is TGTGCCAGCTTCCCGGGAGCGAACACCGGGGAGCTGTTTTTT.

This clone was counted a few times. The J gene is TRBJ1-1, the V gene TRBV25-1, with D unresolved. Germline V lookup: CDR1 MGHDK, CDR2 SYGVNS. This CDR3 is built from 11 residues. Between the trimmed V and J ends, which lost 2 bases and 8 bases, there was a span of 6 bases. Here the CDR3 reads CASSENWEAFF. The DNA for the CDR3 is TGTGCCAGCAGTGAAAACTGGGAAGCTTTCTTT. Looking up the rest from reference TRBV25-1 and TRBJ1-1 gives the full variable domain: EADIYQTPRYLVIGTGKKITLECSQTMGHDKMYWYQQDPGMELHLIHYSYGVNSTEKGDLSSESTVSRIRTEHFPLTLESARPSHTSQYLCASSENWEAFFGQGTRLTVV.

This chain joins TRBV28 and TRBJ1-4; the match to TRBD1 covers 8 bases. V was pared by 4 bases and J by 3 bases, with 7 bases of the junction left unmatched. The CDR3 runs to 16 residues. CDR1 is MDHEN and CDR2 is SYDVKM in the germline V gene. CDR3 sequence (DNA): TGTGCCAGCAGTTCCCCTCCAGGGGGCTCTAATGAAAAACTGTTTTTT. It yields the protein CASSSPPGGSNEKLFF.

In this sample, this clone turned up once. The chain couples TRBV11-3 to TRBJ2-7; D gene unclear. Germline assignment: CDR1 SGHNT and CDR2 YENEEA. Trimming pared 2 bases from V and 4 bases from J, leaving 9 bases between. CDR3 length: 13 residues. CDR3 amino acids: CASSLSPGYEQYF. CDR3 in DNA: TGTGCCAGCAGCTTATCCCCCGGTTACGAGCAGTACTTC.

The chain joins TRBV30 to TRBJ2-2, with 8 bases aligning to TRBD2. Germline V lookup: CDR1 GTSNPN, CDR2 SVGIG (reference sequence). V lost 3 bases and J lost 3; bases outside the gene matches: 9. The CDR3 extends over 16 amino acids. The CDR3 reads CAWSAGGRTDTGELFF. For the CDR3, the DNA is TGTGCCTGGAGCGCGGGGGGACGGACAGACACCGGGGAGCTGTTTTTT.

The rearrangement links TRBV9 to TRBJ2-7; possibly TRBD1 for D (6 bases). Germline V CDR1 and CDR2: SGDLS, YYNGEE. The V end was cut by 0 bases, the J end by 3 bases, with 10 bases between. The CDR3 extends over 14 amino acids. In DNA, the CDR3 is TGTGCCAGCAGCGTAGCTCCGGACAGCTACGAGCAGTACTTC. Amino acids: CASSVAPDSYEQYF.

The gene calls are TRBV19 and TRBJ1-5; TRBD1 matches at 7 bases. The CDR3 has 15 residues. The germline V gene has CDR1 LNHDA and CDR2 SQIVND (reference sequence). With V trimmed by 3 bases and J by 6 bases, 8 bases remained unmatched. CDR3 sequence (DNA): TGTGCCAGTAGTATTATGGGACAGTCAAGTCAGCCCCAGCATTTT. It encodes CASSIMGQSSQPQHF.

The V call is TRBV19, the J call TRBJ2-1, with 7 nucleotides matching TRBD2. The V and J ends lost 3 bases and 6 bases, in that order; junction bases with no gene match: 5. Germline CDR1 reads LNHDA; CDR2 reads SQIVND (reference sequence). The CDR3 contains 14 residues. In nucleotides, the CDR3 is TGTGCCAGTAGTATGCTAGCGGAGATCAATGAGCAGTTCTTC. This sequence encodes CASSMLAEINEQFF.

The chain has TRBV27 and TRBJ2-4; the match to TRBD1 covers 7 bases. CDR1 MNHEY and CDR2 SMNVEV come from the germline V gene (reference sequence). The length of the CDR3 is 13 residues. The J segment lost 8 bases and the V segment lost 6 bases, leaving 7 bases of the junction unmatched. CDR3 in amino acids: CASSMTGYDIQYF. CDR3 DNA sequence: TGTGCCAGCAGCATGACAGGGTATGACATTCAGTACTTC.

This clone appeared a single time. This chain links TRBV6-5 with TRBJ1-5; no clear D. This CDR3 contains 12 residues. V lost 5 bases and J 4 bases, leaving 6 bases between the germline ends. Germline V CDR1 and CDR2: MNHEY, SVGAGI. CDR3 nucleotide sequence: TGTGCCAGCAGTCCCTTTAATCAGCCCCAGCATTTT. Residues: CASSPFNQPQHF.

The J gene is TRBJ2-6, the V gene TRBV9; the match to TRBD1 covers 7 bases. CDR3 size: 15 residues. The germline gives CDR1 SGDLS, CDR2 YYNGEE. Trimming took 3 bases from V and 2 from J; bases not matched to a gene: 2. The chain's CDR3 is CASSAQGTGANVLTF. The CDR3 coding sequence is TGTGCCAGCAGCGCACAGGGGACTGGGGCCAACGTCCTGACTTTC.